This TCR beta chain derives from a study of OX40 agonist ivuxolimab in advanced cancers. The CDR3 totals 14 residues. With V trimmed by 3 bases and J by 4 bases, 5 bases remained unmatched. Germline V gene data show CDR1 as SGDLS and CDR2 as YYNGEE. TCRdb's copy holds only in-frame clones and misses some; the assay was immunoSEQ multiplex PCR. Of around 43,000 clones in the sample, approximately 86% were seen once. The specimen was CD4+ or CD8+ T cells sorted from blood, collected in a trial of the OX40 agonist ivuxolimab. This chain uses TRBV9 with TRBJ1-2; 8 bases agree with TRBD1. This TCR was recovered from an adult with an advanced solid tumor such as melanoma, head and neck, liver or kidney cancer. This chain's CDR3 is CASSGTGRGYGYTF. CDR3 coding DNA: TGTGCCAGCAGCGGGACAGGGAGGGGCTATGGCTACACCTTC. The variable domain in full, with the rest retrieved from reference TRBV9 and TRBJ1-2, is DSGVTQTPKHLITATGQRVTLRCSPRSGDLSVYWYQQSLDQGLQFLIQYYNGEERAKGNILERFSAQQFPDLHSELNLSSLELGDSALYFCASSGTGRGYGYTFGSGTRLTVV.